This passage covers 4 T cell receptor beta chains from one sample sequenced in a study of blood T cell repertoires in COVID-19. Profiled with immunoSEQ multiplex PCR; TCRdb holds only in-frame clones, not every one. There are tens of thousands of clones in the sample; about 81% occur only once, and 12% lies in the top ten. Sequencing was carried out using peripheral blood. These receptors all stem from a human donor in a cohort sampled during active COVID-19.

The CDR3 reads CASSVYGRMDEQYF. The CDR3 nucleotides read TGTGCCAGCAGCGTTTACGGGAGAATGGACGAGCAGTACTTC. The gene calls are TRBV9 and TRBJ2-7, with D perhaps TRBD2 (6 bases). Looked up from germline, CDR1 is SGDLS and CDR2 is YYNGEE. The length of the CDR3 is 14 residues. Trimming stripped 2 bases from V and 5 bases from J, with 14 bases between. The full variable domain, rest sourced from reference TRBV9 and TRBJ2-7, is DSGVTQTPKHLITATGQRVTLRCSPRSGDLSVYWYQQSLDQGLQFLIQYYNGEERAKGNILERFSAQQFPDLHSELNLSSLELGDSALYFCASSVYGRMDEQYFGPGTRLTVT.

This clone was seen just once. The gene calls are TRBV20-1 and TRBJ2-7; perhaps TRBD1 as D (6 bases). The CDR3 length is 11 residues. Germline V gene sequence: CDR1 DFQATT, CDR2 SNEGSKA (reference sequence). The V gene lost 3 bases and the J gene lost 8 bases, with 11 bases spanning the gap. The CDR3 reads CSAREQGQQYF. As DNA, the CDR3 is TGCAGTGCTAGGGAACAGGGTCAGCAGTACTTC.

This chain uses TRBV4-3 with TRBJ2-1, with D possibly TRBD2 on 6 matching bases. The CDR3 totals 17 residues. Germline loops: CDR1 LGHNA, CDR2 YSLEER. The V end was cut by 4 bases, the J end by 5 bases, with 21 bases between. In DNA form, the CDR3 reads TGCGCCAGCAGCCGGGACTTAGGGCTAGCGAGAAACAATGAGCAGTTCTTC. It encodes CASSRDLGLARNNEQFF.

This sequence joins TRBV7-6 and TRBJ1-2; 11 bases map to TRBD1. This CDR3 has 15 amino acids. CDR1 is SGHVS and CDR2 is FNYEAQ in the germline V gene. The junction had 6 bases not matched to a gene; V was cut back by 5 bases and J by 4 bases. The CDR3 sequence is CASSPGTGGSYGYTF. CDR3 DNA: TGTGCCAGCAGCCCAGGGACAGGGGGATCCTATGGCTACACCTTC. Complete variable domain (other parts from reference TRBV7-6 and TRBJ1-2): GAGVSQSPRYKVTKRGQDVALRCDPISGHVSLYWYRQALGQGPEFLTYFNYEAQQDKSGLPNDRFSAERPEGSISTLTIQRTEQRDSAMYRCASSPGTGGSYGYTFGSGTRLTVV.